This T cell receptor (beta chain) was recovered during a study of molecular identifiers for immune sequencing clone quantification. Details on this clonotype: One base away lies a much larger clone, so this may be a sequencing read error.

The CDR3 is 13 residues long. Germline CDR1 GTSNPN, CDR2 SVGIG (reference sequence). Via MiXCR, TCRdb re-called the PCR reads, giving one row per CDR3 protein. The sample carries about 40,000 distinct CDR3 sequences, 20% to 25% recorded once. The V gene is TRBV30, the J gene TRBJ2-3, with 9 bases matching TRBD1. The TCR was taken from a human donor in good health. Some libraries in this study had Jurkat cell RNA spiked in. The sequencing sample was made of naive CD8+ T cells from blood, with Jurkat cell RNA spiked in. Subset specified: FACS-sorted CD8+CD4-CCR7+CD45RA+ naive T cells. In DNA, the CDR3 is TGTGCCTGGAACAGGGGGCGCACAGCTACGCAGTATTTT. Translated, it gives CAWNRGRTATQYF.